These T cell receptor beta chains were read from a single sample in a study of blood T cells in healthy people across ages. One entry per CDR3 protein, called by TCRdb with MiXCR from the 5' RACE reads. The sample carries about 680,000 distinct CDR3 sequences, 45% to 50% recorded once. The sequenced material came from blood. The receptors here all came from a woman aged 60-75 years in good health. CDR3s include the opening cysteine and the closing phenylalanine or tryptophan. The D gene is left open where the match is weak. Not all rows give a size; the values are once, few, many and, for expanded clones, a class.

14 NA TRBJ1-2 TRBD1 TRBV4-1 TGCGCCAGCAGCCACAGGACAGGGGGCCTTGGCTACACCTTC CASSHRTGGLGYTF
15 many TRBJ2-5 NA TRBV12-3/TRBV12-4 TGTGCCAGCAGCCTAATGGTGGGCAGGGAAGAGACCCAGTACTTC CASSLMVGREETQYF
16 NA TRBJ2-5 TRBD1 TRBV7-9 TGTGCCAGCAGCTCAAGATTAACAGGGGAAGGAGAGACCCAGTACTTC CASSSRLTGEGETQYF
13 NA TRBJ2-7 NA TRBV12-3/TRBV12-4 TGTGCCAGCACTCCCCCGAGCTCCTACGAGCAGTACTTC CASTPPSSYEQYF
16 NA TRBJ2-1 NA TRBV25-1 TGTGCCAGCAGTGAATATCCGGGGACCGGGTACAATGAGCAGTTCTTC CASSEYPGTGYNEQFF
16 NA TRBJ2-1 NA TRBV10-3 TGTGCCATCAGTGATTGGGGTCGTACTAGAATGGTTGAGCAGTTCTTC CAISDWGRTRMVEQFF
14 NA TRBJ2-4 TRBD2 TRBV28 TGTGCCAGCAGCCGGGGGGGAGACAAAAACATTCAGTACTTC CASSRGGDKNIQYF
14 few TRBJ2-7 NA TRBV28 TGTGCCACCAGGGGCAGGGGAGCCCTAAATGAGCAGTACTTC CATRGRGALNEQYF
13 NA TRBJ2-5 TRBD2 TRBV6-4 TGTGCCAGCAGTGAGACGGGGGGGAAGACCCAGTACTTC CASSETGGKTQYF
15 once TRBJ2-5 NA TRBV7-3 TGTGCCAGCAGCCTCAACCAGGGACACCAAGAGACCCAGTACTTC CASSLNQGHQETQYF
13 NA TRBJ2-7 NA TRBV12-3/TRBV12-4 TGTGCCAGCAGTTTAAACTTACGGAACGAGCAGTACTTC CASSLNLRNEQYF
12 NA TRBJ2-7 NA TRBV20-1 TGCAGTGTTCAACAGGGAACCTACGAGCAGTACTTC CSVQQGTYEQYF
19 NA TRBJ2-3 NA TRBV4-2 TGTGCCAGCAGCCAAAGTCGTGACAGCGGAGGTTCGAGCACAGATACGCAGTATTTT CASSQSRDSGGSSTDTQYF
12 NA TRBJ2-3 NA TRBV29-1 TGCAGCGTTGAAAGTGGGGGAGATACGCAGTATTTT CSVESGGDTQYF
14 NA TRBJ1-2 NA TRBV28 TGTGCCAGCAGTCTGGGGGCCTCATCTTATGGCTACACCTTC CASSLGASSYGYTF
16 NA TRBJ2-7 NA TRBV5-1 TGCGCCAGCAGCTACGCGGGTAGCGGTAGCTACAATGAGCAGTACTTC CASSYAGSGSYNEQYF
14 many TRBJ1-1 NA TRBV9 TGTGCCAGCAGCGTTACAGCAGGGGACACTGAAGCTTTCTTT CASSVTAGDTEAFF
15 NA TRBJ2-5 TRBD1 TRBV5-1 TGCGCCAGCAGCTACCGGACAGGACAGGAAGAGACCCAGTACTTC CASSYRTGQEETQYF
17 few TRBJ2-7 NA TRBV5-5 TGTGCCAGCAGCTTGATCTGGAGGACACAGGGCTCCTACGAGCAGTACTTC CASSLIWRTQGSYEQYF
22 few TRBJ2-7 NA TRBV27 TGTGCCATCAGTCCGCGGACAGGGGATCCTATGACTATCAGCGGGAGGGGGCACGAGCAGTACTTC CAISPRTGDPMTISGRGHEQYF
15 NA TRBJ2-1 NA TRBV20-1 TGCAGTGCTAGCGGACAGACGAGCTCCTACAGTGAGCAGTTCTTC CSASGQTSSYSEQFF
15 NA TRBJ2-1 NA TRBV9 TGTGCCAGCAGCGTAGAGGGCGGGGAGTACAAGGAGCAGTTCTTC CASSVEGGEYKEQFF
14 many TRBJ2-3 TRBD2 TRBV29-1 TGCAGCGTTAAGACTAGCGGATACACAGATACGCAGTATTTT CSVKTSGYTDTQYF
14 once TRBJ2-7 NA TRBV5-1 TGCGCCAGCAGCCCCGCCGGGCAAGTTTACGAGCAGTACTTC CASSPAGQVYEQYF
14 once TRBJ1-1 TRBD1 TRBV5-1 TGCGCCAGCACCACGACAGGGCCGAACACTGAAGCTTTCTTT CASTTTGPNTEAFF
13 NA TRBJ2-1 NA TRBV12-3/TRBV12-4 TGTGCCAGCAGTGTGCTGGGCTACAATGAGCAGTTCTTC CASSVLGYNEQFF
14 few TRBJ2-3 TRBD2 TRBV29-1 TGCAGCGTTGTGCGGGGGATCGGCACAGATACGCAGTATTTT CSVVRGIGTDTQYF
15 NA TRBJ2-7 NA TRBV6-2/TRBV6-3 TGTGCCAGCAGTTGGGGGCAGGGATATCGCTACGAGCAGTACTTC CASSWGQGYRYEQYF
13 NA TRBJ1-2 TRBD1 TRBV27 TGTGCCAGCAGTTGTCAGGGGGCGAACGGCTACACCTTC CASSCQGANGYTF
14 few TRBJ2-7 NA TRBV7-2 TGTGCCAGCAGCTTAGTTGGGCAGATCTACGAGCAGTACTTC CASSLVGQIYEQYF
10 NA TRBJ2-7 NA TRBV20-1 TGCAGTGCTAGGGCAGACGAGCAGTACTTC CSARADEQYF
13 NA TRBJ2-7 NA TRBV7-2 TGTGCCAGCAGCTCAAACGCTGCCTACGAGCAGTACTTC CASSSNAAYEQYF
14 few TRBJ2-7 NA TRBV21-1 TGTGCCAGCAGCAAAGAGGACAGGGGGCCCGAGCAGTACTTC CASSKEDRGPEQYF
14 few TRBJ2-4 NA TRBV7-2 TGTGCCAGCAGCCTTGAAGTGCAAAAAAACATTCAGTACTTC CASSLEVQKNIQYF
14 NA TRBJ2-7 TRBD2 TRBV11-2 TGTGCCAGCAGCTTAGGGCAAGCGGGAGACGAGCAGTACTTC CASSLGQAGDEQYF
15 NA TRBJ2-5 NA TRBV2 TGTGCCAGCAGTGAAGCGCGGGCCAGGGGAGAGACCCAGTACTTC CASSEARARGETQYF
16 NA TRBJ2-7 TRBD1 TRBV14 TGTGCCAGCAGCCAAGAGGGGACAGGGCGGTCCTACGAGCAGTACTTC CASSQEGTGRSYEQYF
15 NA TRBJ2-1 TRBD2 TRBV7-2 TGTGCCAGCAGCGCGACTAGCGGGAGAGATAGTGAGCAGTTCTTC CASSATSGRDSEQFF
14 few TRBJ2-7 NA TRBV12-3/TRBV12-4 TGTGCCAGCTTGAAACTCCCTACATACAATGAGCAGTACTTC CASLKLPTYNEQYF
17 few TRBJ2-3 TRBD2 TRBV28 TGTGCCAGCAGTTTTGTGGGTAGCGGGAGGAGAACAGATACGCAGTATTTT CASSFVGSGRRTDTQYF
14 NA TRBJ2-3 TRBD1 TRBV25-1 TGTGCCAGCAGTGAGGTAGGGGACAGCACTGGGCAGTATTTT CASSEVGDSTGQYF
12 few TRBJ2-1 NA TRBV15 TGTGCCACCAGCAGAGACGTGTATGGGCAGTTCTTC CATSRDVYGQFF
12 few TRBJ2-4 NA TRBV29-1 TGCAGCGTTGATCCAGGAAAAAACATTCAGTACTTC CSVDPGKNIQYF
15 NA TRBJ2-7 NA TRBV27 TGTGCCAGCAGTTTATTTAGTAAAGCCTACAATGAGCAGTACTTC CASSLFSKAYNEQYF
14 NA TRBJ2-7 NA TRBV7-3 TGTGCCAGCAGCTCCCTGGACAAGCCCTACGAGCAGTACTTC CASSSLDKPYEQYF
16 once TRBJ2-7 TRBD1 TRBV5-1 TGCGCCAACAGCTCTAACACCGGGACAGCGCCCTACGAGCAGTACTTC CANSSNTGTAPYEQYF
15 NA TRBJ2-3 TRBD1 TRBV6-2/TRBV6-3 TGTGCCAGCAGTTTGCGGACAGGGGCTTCGAATACGCAGTATTTT CASSLRTGASNTQYF
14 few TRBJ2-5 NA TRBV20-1 TGCAGTGCCCCCCCGGGAACGTACCAAGAGACCCAGTACTTC CSAPPGTYQETQYF
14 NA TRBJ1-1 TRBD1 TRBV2 TGTGCCAGCAGTAGACAGGGAATCGGCACTGAAGCTTTCTTT CASSRQGIGTEAFF
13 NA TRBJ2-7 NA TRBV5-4 TGTGCCAGCAGCTCCCCCGCTCCCTACGAGCAGTACTTC CASSSPAPYEQYF
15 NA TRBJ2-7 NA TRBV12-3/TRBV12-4 TGTGCCAGCAGTTTGGTGGAGTTAGGAGTCGACGAGCAGTACTTC CASSLVELGVDEQYF
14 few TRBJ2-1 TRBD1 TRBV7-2 TGTGCCAGCAGCTTAGGTGGCAGGGGGAATGAGCAGTTCTTC CASSLGGRGNEQFF
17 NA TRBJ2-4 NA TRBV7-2 TGTGCCAGCAGCACATGGACAGGGAGGGTAACCAAAAACATTCAGTACTTC CASSTWTGRVTKNIQYF
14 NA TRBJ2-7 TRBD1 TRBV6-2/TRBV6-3 TGTGCCAGCCGGACAGGCCCAACTTCCTACGAGCAGTACTTC CASRTGPTSYEQYF
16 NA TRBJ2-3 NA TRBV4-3 TGCGCCAGCAGCCAAGATGGTCAACTAAGCACAGATACGCAGTATTTT CASSQDGQLSTDTQYF
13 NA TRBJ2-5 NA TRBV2 TGTGCCAGCCTCAGGGGAGCGCAAGAGACCCAGTACTTC CASLRGAQETQYF
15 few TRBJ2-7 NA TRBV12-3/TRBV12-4 TGTGCCAGCAGTGCCTCCGGGACAAAAGCCTACGAGCAGTACTTC CASSASGTKAYEQYF
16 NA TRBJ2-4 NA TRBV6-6 TGTGCCAGCACAGGGTCCCAAATTCTGGCCAAAAACATTCAGTACTTC CASTGSQILAKNIQYF
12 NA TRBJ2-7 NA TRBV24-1 TGTGCCATTACGACGGATTACAATGAGCAGTACTTC CAITTDYNEQYF
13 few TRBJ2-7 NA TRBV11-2 TGTGCCAGCAGCGATGACCCTGCCTACGAGCAGTACTTC CASSDDPAYEQYF